A selection of T cell receptor beta chains follows, all from one sample in a study of T cells after yellow fever vaccination. MiXCR, applied by TCRdb to the 5' RACE reads, yields one record per CDR3 protein. The data hold a few hundred thousand distinct CDR3 sequences, with around 6.4% observed a single time. Sequencing was performed on PBMCs, taken 5 days after the yellow fever booster vaccination. The receptors originated from a man aged 25-45 years who received the YFV17D yellow fever vaccine. Each CDR3 is given with its conserved first and last residue. Each record gives: clone size, V gene, D gene, J gene, CDR3 DNA, CDR3 protein. The D gene is left open where the match is weak. Clone size, where shown, is once, few, many, or a class for clones that have expanded.

>few|TRBV20-1|.|TRBJ2-5
TGCAGTGCTAGATGGCCGCCGGGGACCCAGTACTTC
CSARWPPGTQYF
>.|TRBV5-1|.|TRBJ2-1
TGCGCCAGCAGGGAAATAAGGGTCTCCTACAATGAGCAGTTCTTC
CASREIRVSYNEQFF
>many|TRBV5-1|TRBD2|TRBJ2-7
TGCGCCAGCAGCTCCGGGACTAGCGGAAACTACGAGCAGTACTTC
CASSSGTSGNYEQYF
>few|TRBV23-1|.|TRBJ2-7
TGCGCCAGCAGCCCCGTGGCAGGGATCTACGAGCAGTACTTC
CASSPVAGIYEQYF
>many|TRBV4-2|TRBD2|TRBJ2-3
TGTGCCAGCAGCCAACCCCTGGCGGGAGGGCCGCAAGATACGCAGTATTTT
CASSQPLAGGPQDTQYF
>many|TRBV15|TRBD2|TRBJ2-7
TGTGCCACCAGCAGGGGGACGGGGGGCGAGCAGTACTTC
CATSRGTGGEQYF
>many|TRBV7-9|.|TRBJ2-5
TGTGCCAGCAGCGCCGGGGGATATGAGACCCAGTACTTC
CASSAGGYETQYF
>.|TRBV5-6|.|TRBJ2-3
TGTGCCAGCAGCGACCCGGGGGCCAGCACAGATACGCAGTATTTT
CASSDPGASTDTQYF
>.|TRBV6-1|TRBD1|TRBJ1-3
TGTGCCTGCAGTCCCACAGGGGTCACTGGAAACACCATATATTTT
CACSPTGVTGNTIYF
>many|TRBV27|.|TRBJ2-2
TGTGCCAGCAGTTTTACATCGACCTCGGCCGGGGAGCTGTTTTTT
CASSFTSTSAGELFF
>.|TRBV19|TRBD2|TRBJ2-2
TGTGCCAGTCGGGAGGGCCAAAGGACCGGGGAGCTGTTTTTT
CASREGQRTGELFF
>many|TRBV12-3/TRBV12-4|TRBD2|TRBJ2-1
TGTGCCAGCAGTCCGCCGGGACTAGCGGGAGTGGCTGAGCAGTTCTTC
CASSPPGLAGVAEQFF
>many|TRBV20-1|.|TRBJ2-1
TGCAGTGCTAGAGATGTCCAGCGGGTGACTCCCTCCTACAATGAGCAGTTCTTC
CSARDVQRVTPSYNEQFF
>few|TRBV18|.|TRBJ2-1
TGTGCCAGCTCACCACTTCTTTCGGACCTTAGTTACCAGTTCTTC
CASSPLLSDLSYQFF
>.|TRBV4-2|.|TRBJ2-3
TGTGCCAGCAGCCAACCGAAGGCCTATAATACGCAGTATTTT
CASSQPKAYNTQYF
>many|TRBV5-1|.|TRBJ2-7
TGCGCCAGCAGCACTGACACGGGCAACGAGCAGTACTTC
CASSTDTGNEQYF
>many|TRBV20-1|.|TRBJ2-5
TGCAGTGCCACCACACCCATCGGGAGTTTGCAAGAGACCCAGTACTTC
CSATTPIGSLQETQYF
>.|TRBV2|TRBD1|TRBJ1-5
TGTGCCAGCATCGGACAGGGGCAGGGCAATCAGCCCCAGCATTTT
CASIGQGQGNQPQHF
>few|TRBV6-2/TRBV6-3|TRBD1|TRBJ1-2
TGTGCCAGCAGCCAAGGGACAGGAGGATCCTATGGCTACACCTTC
CASSQGTGGSYGYTF
>.|TRBV9|.|TRBJ2-1
TGTGCCAGCAGCCCCCTGGGGGGAGTGTCCTACAATGAGCAGTTCTTC
CASSPLGGVSYNEQFF
>.|TRBV3-1|TRBD1|TRBJ2-7
TGTGCCAGCAGCCAACGAGATCGACAGGGCTCCGAGCAGTACTTC
CASSQRDRQGSEQYF
>.|TRBV30|.|TRBJ1-1
TGTGCCTGGAGTGTTTGGGGAGACACTGAAGCTTTCTTT
CAWSVWGDTEAFF
>few|TRBV29-1|TRBD1|TRBJ2-6
TGCAGCGCCTCGGGACAGGGGGCCTCCGGGGCCAACGTCCTGACTTTC
CSASGQGASGANVLTF
>many|TRBV11-3|.|TRBJ2-2
TGTGCCAGCAGCCAGTACTTGCACTCCGGGGAGCTGTTTTTT
CASSQYLHSGELFF
>few|TRBV20-1|.|TRBJ1-3
TGCAGTGCTAGAGATCAAAGGGGTAGTGGAAACACCATATATTTT
CSARDQRGSGNTIYF
>.|TRBV5-5|.|TRBJ1-5
TGTGCCAGCAGCTTCGGGGAGACCGCGGGCAATCAGCCCCAGCATTTT
CASSFGETAGNQPQHF
>few|TRBV12-3/TRBV12-4|.|TRBJ2-7
TGTGCCAGCGGAAAAACTCGGGTGGGCTACGAGCAGTACTTC
CASGKTRVGYEQYF
>.|TRBV5-6|TRBD2|TRBJ2-7
TGTGCCAGCAGCTTGGGGCCTAGCGGGTCGGGCGAGCAGTACTTC
CASSLGPSGSGEQYF
>many|TRBV20-1|TRBD2|TRBJ2-7
TGCAGTGCTAGAGATCGACTAGCGGGAGCTTTCGAGCAGTACTTC
CSARDRLAGAFEQYF
>many|TRBV28|TRBD1|TRBJ2-5
TGTGCCAGCAGTTTGGGGACAGGGGTCGGGACCCAGTACTTC
CASSLGTGVGTQYF
>many|TRBV12-3/TRBV12-4|TRBD2|TRBJ2-7
TGTGCCAGCGGCCGGGGGGACCTACTGGAGCAGTACTTC
CASGRGDLLEQYF
>few|TRBV20-1|.|TRBJ1-4
TGCAGTGCTACGATGGAGGAAAAACTGTTTTTT
CSATMEEKLFF
>few|TRBV5-1|.|TRBJ2-5
TGCGCCAGCAGCTACACCCAGGGGCTCCAAGAGACCCAGTACTTC
CASSYTQGLQETQYF
>.|TRBV7-2|.|TRBJ1-2
TGTGCCAGCAGCTTAGGGATGGGGGCTAACTATGGCTACACCTTC
CASSLGMGANYGYTF
>.|TRBV11-2|.|TRBJ2-7
TGTGCCAGCAGCTTAGGGAAGGGACCCAGAAGGGAGGAGCACTACGAGCAGTACTTC
CASSLGKGPRREEHYEQYF
>few|TRBV20-1|.|TRBJ2-2
TGCAGTGCTAGAGGCGGTAGCGGAGGCGCGAACACCGGGGAGCTGTTTTTT
CSARGGSGGANTGELFF
>.|TRBV10-3|TRBD2|TRBJ2-2
TGTGCCATCAGTGAAATAGCGGGAGGGAACACCGGGGAGCTGTTTTTT
CAISEIAGGNTGELFF
>few|TRBV20-1|.|TRBJ2-3
TGCAGTGCCGAAAAACCCCCCACAGATACGCAGTATTTT
CSAEKPPTDTQYF
>few|TRBV11-2|.|TRBJ2-7
TGTGCCAGCAGCACCACAGGGAAATACGAGCAGTACTTC
CASSTTGKYEQYF
>few|TRBV29-1|TRBD1|TRBJ2-7
TGCAGCGCCCAACCCGGGACAGGGACCTACGAGCAGTACTTC
CSAQPGTGTYEQYF
>many|TRBV6-1|.|TRBJ1-2
TGTGCCAGCAGCCGGGACCCCACCTATGGCTACACCTTC
CASSRDPTYGYTF
>few|TRBV29-1|.|TRBJ1-1
TGCAGCGTGGGCGTTACTGAAGCTTTCTTT
CSVGVTEAFF
>.|TRBV5-1|TRBD2|TRBJ2-7
TGCGCCAGCAGCGCGAGCGGGAGACTCTACGAGCAGTACTTC
CASSASGRLYEQYF
>.|TRBV9|.|TRBJ2-2
TGTGCCAGCAGCGTGTTCCCGGGGACCGGGGAGCTGTTTTTT
CASSVFPGTGELFF
>many|TRBV29-1|.|TRBJ2-5
TGCAGCGTTGTGGCCCTAGGTAGGGGAGCGGAGACCCAGTACTTC
CSVVALGRGAETQYF